This entry describes one TCR beta chain. Its target is not known. This may be a read error: a much more frequent sequence differs by one nucleotide. These data come from a study of blood T cells in healthy people across ages. Whole-study findings and limits: Across samples, TCR beta diversity tracked strongly with naive T cell percentage. It was held that the diversity estimates obtained from one million T cells were underestimates.

Roughly 10 milliliters was the volume of peripheral blood drawn from each donor. The germline V and J ends were trimmed by 4 bases and 10 bases, with 20 bases remaining between them. This CDR3 has 15 amino acids. Germline lookup yields CDR1 SGHAT and CDR2 FQNNGV. Next came a second PCR, run for 7 to 11 cycles, which used a sample-barcoded 5' primer along with a J-beta primer mix. Every cDNA molecule carried a tag from a template-switch adaptor bearing 12 random nucleotides. From the 5' RACE reads, TCRdb called clonotypes with MiXCR, one entry per CDR3 protein. The table has 870,000 or so distinct CDR3 sequences, about 28% seen once.

V and J are TRBV11-2 and TRBJ2-1; D call uncertain. The TCR sequence derives from a woman aged 80 or over in good health. The sequenced sample was blood. The CDR3 loop reads CASSSARALKYEQFF. The CDR3 DNA sequence: TGTGCCAGCAGCTCTGCTAGAGCCCTTAAATACGAGCAGTTCTTC.